This T cell receptor beta chain came from a study of T-cell memory formation after mild COVID-19. For the study at large: Largely, TCR clusters stayed within a single donor. Notes on the study in general: Clones that contracted clustered mainly in CM and EM if CD4+ and in EMRA if CD8+. Later expanders leaned toward CD4+, whereas clones contracting from day 15 to 85 were balanced CD4/CD8.

Constant-segment primers were used for 5'RACE, and the resulting TCR alpha and TCR beta cDNA libraries carried sample barcodes and UMIs. TCRdb reprocessed the 5' RACE reads with MiXCR, giving one entry per CDR3 protein. The table shows about 350,000 distinct CDR3 sequences, with approximately 15% occurring only once. This clonotype was observed a handful of times. Its antigen is unidentified. The CDR3 has 15 residues. Trimming pared 6 bases from V and 5 bases from J, leaving 17 bases between. From germline, CDR1 is MNHEY and CDR2 SVGAGI. This chain connects TRBV6-5 to TRBJ1-5; D is unresolved. The specimen was PBMCs or a T cell subset sorted from them (not recorded which). The origin of this receptor is a man between 18 and 35 years old who had mild COVID-19 (a few samples of this study predate the infection). Cell type and time point are not known. The CDR3 spells CASSPGSGGYQPQHF. CDR3 DNA sequence: TGTGCCAGCAGCCCGGGTTCGGGAGGGTATCAGCCCCAGCATTTT.